Shown below are 30 T cell receptor beta chains from a single sample sequenced in a study of regulatory T cells in long-lasting Graves disease. Assembly of TCR beta libraries relied on iRepertoire HTBI primers together with Arm-PCR of CDR3 regions. TCRdb redid the calling of the multiplex PCR reads with MiXCR, one entry per CDR3 protein. The repertoire holds fewer than 550,000 distinct CDR3 sequences, with about 22% as singletons. Time point of the sample: persistent/refractory GD, antithyroid drugs over 5 years with positive TRAb. The TCR library was prepared using RNA isolated from PBMCs. The sample was peripheral blood mononuclear cells (PBMCs), taken when the disease was refractory, from a patient treated with antithyroid drugs. The receptor set was obtained from a female donor with Graves disease.

The chain has TRBV6-2 or TRBV6-3 and TRBJ2-1, with TRBD2 matching 14 bases. The germline V gene has CDR1 MNHEY and CDR2 SVGEGT. The length of the CDR3 is 15 residues. V lost 5 bases and J lost 8; bases outside the gene matches: 5. The CDR3, as DNA: TGTGCCAGCAGTAGGACTAGCGGGGGGATCGATGAGCAGTTCTTC. It codes for CASSRTSGGIDEQFF.

As concerns this clonotype: A much larger clonotype is one base distant, so this may be a read error. The CDR3 sequence: CASSMGPAAYKQYF. For the CDR3, the DNA is TGTGCCAGTAGTATGGGACCCGCGGCCTACAAGCAGTACTTC. This chain joins TRBV19 and TRBJ2-7, with D perhaps given as TRBD1 or TRBD2 (5 bases each). Germline CDR1 reads LNHDA; CDR2 reads SQIVND (reference sequence). The CDR3 is made up of 14 amino acids.

This clonotype was counted ten times or more. The chain has TRBV2 and TRBJ1-1, with D possibly being TRBD1 (5 bases). This CDR3 has 13 residues. V shed 6 bases and J shed 8 bases, with 16 bases lying between them. The germline CDR1 and CDR2 sequences are SNHLY and FYNNEI. The chain's CDR3 is CASSPQGPPEAFF. The DNA of the CDR3 is TGTGCCAGCAGCCCTCAGGGACCCCCCGAAGCTTTCTTT. Using reference TRBV2 and TRBJ1-1 for the parts outside the CDR3, the full variable domain is EPEVTQTPSHQVTQMGQEVILRCVPISNHLYFYWYRQILGQKVEFLVSFYNNEISEKSEIFDDQFSVERPDGSNFTLKIRSTKLEDSAMYFCASSPQGPPEAFFGQGTRLTVV.

This clonotype came up many times. The chain links TRBV11-2 to TRBJ2-5, with 7 nucleotides matching TRBD2. Looked up from germline, CDR1 is SGHAT and CDR2 is FQNNGV. The CDR3 is made up of 16 amino acids. V was clipped by 4 bases and J by 0 bases; unmatched bases: 8. The CDR3 region has the DNA TGTGCCAGCAGCTGGGCGGGAGTGTCGTACCAAGAGACCCAGTACTTC. It yields the protein CASSWAGVSYQETQYF.

This clonotype was seen many times. CDR3 bases: TGTGCCAGCAGCTTAGGCCGTGTGGGGAATTCACCCCTCCACTTT. Its translation: CASSLGRVGNSPLHF. This chain connects TRBV11-2 to TRBJ1-6; D is unresolved. The length of the CDR3 is 15 residues. V was shortened by 1 base and J by 7 bases, with 11 bases between the two germline ends. The V gene's germline CDR1 is SGHAT and CDR2 FQNNGV.

The gene calls are TRBV19 and TRBJ2-1; TRBD2 matches 11 bases. The CDR3 spans 16 residues. V gave up 5 bases and J gave up 12 bases; unmatched junction bases: 15. In germline, CDR1 is LNHDA, CDR2 SQIVND (reference sequence). The CDR3 DNA sequence: TGTGCCAGTAGTCCCCAAAATAGCGGGAGGGCCTTCGGGCAGTTCTTC. Protein: CASSPQNSGRAFGQFF.

At least ten counts were recorded for this clonotype. The genes are TRBV11-2 and TRBJ2-5, with TRBD2 as a possible D gene (5 bases). The CDR3 consists of 15 residues. Per the germline V gene, CDR1 is SGHAT and CDR2 is FQNNGV. V lost 1 base, J lost 3 bases, and 12 bases lay in between. CDR3: CASSLVTGSEETQYF. The CDR3 region has the DNA TGTGCCAGCAGCTTAGTAACGGGGAGTGAAGAGACCCAGTACTTC.

There are many counts of this clonotype. The chain employs TRBV12-5 and TRBJ2-2, with D possibly being TRBD2 (5 bases). The CDR3 has 15 residues. Trimming cost V 4 bases and J 1 base, with 10 bases left between them. Germline assignment: CDR1 LGHNT and CDR2 FRNRAP. CDR3 residues: CASGYWTQNTGELFF. For the CDR3, the DNA is TGTGCTAGTGGTTATTGGACTCAGAACACCGGGGAGCTGTTTTTT.

Here the CDR3 reads CASSQAEGALYNEQFF. CDR3 DNA: TGTGCCAGCAGCCAAGCGGAAGGGGCTCTCTACAATGAGCAGTTCTTC. V gene TRBV14 combines with J gene TRBJ2-1; TRBD1 might be the D (5 bases). The CDR3 has 16 residues. Trimming shortened V by 1 base and J by 3 bases, and 13 bases separated the two germline ends. Germline V gene data show CDR1 as SGHDN and CDR2 as FVKESK.

This clonotype appeared a few times. The rearrangement links TRBV6-2 or TRBV6-3 to TRBJ2-5, with D perhaps matching TRBD1 or TRBD2 (5 bases each). CDR3 length equals 13 residues. Per germline, CDR1 MNHEY and CDR2 SVGEGT. Trimming shortened V by 2 bases and J by 5 bases, and 9 bases separated the two germline ends. The CDR3 region is CASSYQGAETQYF. The CDR3 DNA follows: TGTGCCAGCAGTTACCAGGGAGCGGAGACCCAGTACTTC.

In this sample, this clonotype turned up many times. The chain employs TRBV28 and TRBJ1-1, with 10 bases fitting TRBD1. CDR1 and CDR2 from the germline V gene are MDHEN and SYDVKM. The CDR3 totals 17 residues. Trimming cost V 7 bases and J 1 base; bases outside gene matches: 12. The CDR3: CASTDLTGGMGNTEAFF. CDR3 bases: TGTGCCAGCACCGACCTGACAGGGGGCATGGGGAACACTGAAGCTTTCTTT.

This clonotype was counted only a few times. The chain has TRBV6-1 and TRBJ2-7; tentatively, D is TRBD1 (5 bases). Germline V gene lookup returns CDR1 MNHNS and CDR2 SASEGT. The CDR3 contains 14 residues. Trimming cost V 6 bases and J 3 bases, with 15 bases left between them. The CDR3 DNA is TGTGCCAGCAGATGGGGCTTAGAGGTCTACGAGCAGTACTTC. It encodes CASRWGLEVYEQYF.

This sequence joins TRBV3-1 and TRBJ2-1, with TRBD2 matching over 7 bases. The CDR3 is made up of 15 amino acids. Losses at the gene ends were 4 bases for V and 2 bases for J; bases not matched to a gene: 5. The germline CDR1 and CDR2 sequences are LGHDT and YNNKEL (reference sequence). The CDR3 DNA is TGTGCCAGCAGCCGGACTAGGGGAGCCTACAATGAGCAGTTCTTC. It codes for CASSRTRGAYNEQFF.

This clonotype was detected ten times or more. The chain has TRBV6-2 or TRBV6-3 and TRBJ1-1; 9 bases line up with TRBD1. The CDR3 length is 16 residues. The germline gives CDR1 MNHEY, CDR2 SVGEGT. V shed 6 bases, J shed 0 bases, and the junction held 8 bases outside the gene matches. The CDR3 DNA reads as TGTGCCAGCAGCTCCGGACAGGGGCTAATGAACACTGAAGCTTTCTTT. This encodes CASSSGQGLMNTEAFF.

Points on this clonotype: At one of its ends the junction is not consistent with the germline gene, which may arise from a read error. The chain carries TRBV2 and TRBJ2-1; 8 bases fit TRBD1. This CDR3 spans 14 amino acids. Germline lookup yields CDR1 SNHLY and CDR2 FYNNEI. CDR3 region: CASTGGRDYNEQSF. CDR3 nucleotides: TGTGCCAGTACAGGGGGGAGAGATTACAATGAGCAGTCCTTC.

This clonotype was picked up many times. The J gene is TRBJ2-5, the V gene TRBV24-1; 14 positions match TRBD2. The V segment lost 4 bases and the J segment 5 bases; nucleotides outside the gene matches: 8. Germline CDR1 and CDR2: KGHDR and SFDVKD. The CDR3 spans 17 residues. The CDR3 reads CATSDSGTSGSLETQYF. In DNA, the CDR3 is TGTGCCACCAGTGACTCCGGGACTAGCGGGAGTTTGGAGACCCAGTACTTC.

This clonotype occurred many times. The genes are TRBV7-2 and TRBJ1-2; 8 nucleotides agree with TRBD1. Germline V lookup: CDR1 SGHTA, CDR2 FQGNSA. CDR3 length: 14 amino acids. Trimming cost V 5 bases and J 8 bases; bases outside gene matches: 10. CDR3 residues: CASSHGQGIQGYTF. In DNA, the CDR3 is TGTGCCAGCAGCCATGGACAGGGCATTCAGGGCTACACCTTC.

The rearrangement joins TRBV19 to TRBJ1-5; 10 positions match TRBD1. This CDR3 is 16 amino acids long. The germline V gene has CDR1 LNHDA and CDR2 SQIVND (reference sequence). V lost 5 bases to trimming and J lost 4 bases; unmatched junction nucleotides: 8. CDR3 bases: TGTGCCAGTAGTGTGGGACAGGGGCGACGAAATCAGCCCCAGCATTTT. Protein product: CASSVGQGRRNQPQHF. The full variable domain, its missing parts supplied by reference TRBV19 and TRBJ1-5, is DGGITQSPKYLFRKEGQNVTLSCEQNLNHDAMYWYRQDPGQGLRLIYYSQIVNDFQKGDIAEGYSVSREKKESFPLTVTSAQKNPTAFYLCASSVGQGRRNQPQHFGDGTRLSIL.

This chain connects TRBV19 to TRBJ2-7, with 7 bases lining up with TRBD1. Trimming cost V 5 bases and J 3 bases; bases outside gene matches: 19. This CDR3 contains 18 residues. CDR1 and CDR2 from the germline V gene are LNHDA and SQIVND (reference sequence). CDR3 sequence reads: CASSPYAPSGTEGYEQYF. Here the CDR3 DNA reads TGTGCCAGTAGTCCATATGCCCCTTCCGGGACAGAGGGCTACGAGCAGTACTTC.

The chain carries TRBV29-1 and TRBJ2-4, with D perhaps TRBD1 or TRBD2 (5 bases each). Trimming cost V 5 bases and J 6 bases, with 14 bases left between them. Per the germline V gene, CDR1 is SQVTM and CDR2 is ANQGSEA. The CDR3 has 13 residues. Written as DNA, the CDR3 is TGCAGCGTTTGGACAAACGCGGGAAACATTCAGTACTTC. Its protein is CSVWTNAGNIQYF.

In DNA form, the CDR3 reads TGTGCCAGCAGCGGACGGGGACAGGGGGACTACAATGAGCAGTTCTTC. Amino acids: CASSGRGQGDYNEQFF. The chain is built from TRBV9 and TRBJ2-1, with 11 bases identical to TRBD1. V lost 3 bases to trimming and J lost 3 bases; unmatched junction nucleotides: 5. This CDR3 contains 16 residues. Germline CDR1 and CDR2: SGDLS and YYNGEE.

This clonotype showed up just a few times. The chain recombines TRBV4-1 with TRBJ2-7; possibly TRBD1 for D (5 bases). Germline V lookup: CDR1 MGHRA, CDR2 YSYEKL. The CDR3 is 15 amino acids. V was cut by 0 bases and J by 3 bases, with 12 bases left in between. The CDR3, as DNA: TGCGCCAGCAGCCAAGAAACAGGCGGAATCTACGAGCAGTACTTC. The encoded protein is CASSQETGGIYEQYF.

The chain combines TRBV10-3 with TRBJ2-1; 9 bases are shared with TRBD2. The trim removed 8 bases at V and 5 bases at J, leaving 16 bases unmatched. Germline assignment: CDR1 ENHRY and CDR2 SYGVKD. This CDR3 contains 17 residues. CDR3 sequence (DNA): TGTGCCATCGCCCGACTTGTCGTTGCGGGGGGGGACAATGAGCAGTTCTTC. Its protein product is CAIARLVVAGGDNEQFF.

Only a few counts were recorded for this clonotype. The chain has TRBV19 and TRBJ2-7; D is uncertain. The CDR3 is 13 amino acids. The V end lost 1 base, the J end lost 0 bases, and 4 bases lay between the germline ends. Germline CDR1 and CDR2: LNHDA and SQIVND (reference sequence). CDR3 coding DNA: TGTGCCAGTAGTATAGCCAGCTCCTACGAGCAGTACTTC. It is translated as CASSIASSYEQYF.

This clonotype was detected only a few times. This sequence may be a read error, since a much larger clone differs from it by one base. The V call is TRBV28, the J call TRBJ2-5, with 8 bases identical to TRBD2. The germline V gene has CDR1 MDHEN and CDR2 SYDVKM. V gave up 1 base and J gave up 7 bases; unmatched junction bases: 5. The CDR3 is 14 amino acids. The CDR3 nucleotides are TGTGCCAGCAGTTTATCCCGGGAGGGAACGACCCAGTACTTC. Translated, it gives CASSLSREGTTQYF.

The chain joins TRBV6-2 or TRBV6-3 to TRBJ1-1; perhaps TRBD1 as D (6 bases). Germline V gene lookup returns CDR1 MNHEY and CDR2 SVGEGT. The CDR3 is made up of 16 amino acids. With 2 bases removed from V and 3 bases from J, the gap between germline ends came to 16 bases. In DNA, the CDR3 is TGTGCCAGCAGTTACCCCCTCTTGGGGGCGGACACTGAAGCTTTCTTT. Its translation: CASSYPLLGADTEAFF.

J is TRBJ1-5 and V is TRBV20-1; 9 bases align to TRBD1. The CDR3 extends over 19 amino acids. The germline V gene has CDR1 DFQATT and CDR2 SNEGSKA (reference sequence). V dropped 5 bases and J dropped 4; count of bases not matched to a gene: 21. CDR3 DNA: TGCAGTGCTCCCCGCGGGCGACAGGGGGTTGTCGGAATTAATCAGCCCCAGCATTTT. Protein product: CSAPRGRQGVVGINQPQHF.

The rearrangement joins TRBV20-1 to TRBJ2-2; 8 bases are a match to TRBD1. Germline V lookup: CDR1 DFQATT, CDR2 SNEGSKA (reference sequence). V trimming: 3 bases; J trimming: 4 bases; junction bases outside the gene matches: 7. The CDR3 runs to 15 residues. This CDR3 is CSARSGGTGTGELFF. As DNA, the CDR3 is TGCAGTGCTAGGTCAGGGGGCACTGGCACCGGGGAGCTGTTTTTT.

This clonotype came up many times. The chain combines TRBV6-1 with TRBJ2-7; 7 nucleotides agree with TRBD2. This CDR3 contains 14 residues. Trimming removed 7 bases from V and 6 bases from J; junction bases left unmatched: 12. CDR1 and CDR2 (germline): MNHNS, SASEGT. The CDR3: CASTGGGSSSEQYF. CDR3 bases: TGTGCCAGCACGGGGGGAGGTTCTTCTTCCGAGCAGTACTTC.

A few counts support this clonotype. This chain joins TRBV11-3 and TRBJ1-2; 9 bases map to TRBD1. CDR1 and CDR2 from the germline V gene are SGHNT and YENEEA. The CDR3 runs 14 residues. The V and J ends lost 5 bases and 7 bases, in that order; junction bases with no gene match: 8. DNA of the CDR3: TGTGCCAGCAGCCGAGGACAGGGGTCTTCTGGCTACACCTTC. The encoded protein is CASSRGQGSSGYTF.